The rows below give T cell receptor beta chains drawn from one sample of a study of blood T cell repertoires in COVID-19. Libraries were prepared by immunoSEQ multiplex PCR; TCRdb keeps only in-frame clonotypes and omits some of them. The sample records around 620,000 clones, about 87% being singletons. The sample comprised peripheral blood. The origin of the receptors is a woman between 18 and 30 years old with acute or convalescent COVID-19. Both conserved end residues are part of each CDR3. A D gene is named only where the DNA matches it firmly. Size is stated for part of the rows, as once, few or many counts, or as a class when the clone is expanded.

V gene: TRBV2; J gene: TRBJ1-3; D gene: TRBD1; clone size: once; CDR3 protein: CASSTGQVLSGNTIYF; CDR3 DNA: TGTGCCAGCAGCACGGGACAGGTATTATCTGGAAACACCATATATTTT
V gene: TRBV2; J gene: TRBJ1-2; D gene: TRBD1; clone size: -; CDR3 protein: CASSDLTGGYGYTF; CDR3 DNA: TGTGCCAGCAGTGATCTGACAGGGGGCTATGGCTACACCTTC
V gene: TRBV25-1; J gene: TRBJ1-1; D gene: TRBD1; clone size: -; CDR3 protein: CASSATDRGATEAFF; CDR3 DNA: TGTGCCAGCAGTGCAACGGACAGGGGCGCCACTGAAGCTTTCTTT
V gene: TRBV2; J gene: TRBJ1-6; D gene: TRBD1; clone size: -; CDR3 protein: CASLGTGYNSPLHF; CDR3 DNA: TGTGCCAGTCTGGGGACAGGTTATAATTCACCCCTCCACTTT
V gene: TRBV19; J gene: TRBJ2-2; D gene: -; clone size: -; CDR3 protein: CASSWQGITGELFF; CDR3 DNA: TGTGCCAGTAGTTGGCAGGGGATCACCGGGGAGCTGTTTTTT
V gene: TRBV6-4; J gene: TRBJ2-7; D gene: -; clone size: few; CDR3 protein: CASGPPGDPLEQYF; CDR3 DNA: TGTGCCAGCGGGCCCCCGGGAGACCCACTCGAGCAGTACTTC
V gene: TRBV6-1; J gene: TRBJ1-1; D gene: -; clone size: -; CDR3 protein: CASSEQENTEAFF; CDR3 DNA: TGTGCCAGCAGTGAACAGGAGAACACTGAAGCTTTCTTT
V gene: TRBV5-6; J gene: TRBJ1-1; D gene: -; clone size: -; CDR3 protein: CASTKRGRINTEAFF; CDR3 DNA: TGTGCCAGCACCAAAAGGGGCAGGATAAACACTGAAGCTTTCTTT
V gene: TRBV7-2; J gene: TRBJ2-3; D gene: -; clone size: -; CDR3 protein: CASSLARDTQYF; CDR3 DNA: TGTGCCAGCAGCTTAGCCAGAGATACGCAGTATTTT
V gene: TRBV25-1; J gene: TRBJ2-1; D gene: -; clone size: -; CDR3 protein: CASSGAGVRLKGNEQFF; CDR3 DNA: TGTGCCAGCAGTGGGGCAGGGGTCCGCCTTAAAGGGAATGAGCAGTTCTTC
V gene: TRBV30; J gene: TRBJ1-2; D gene: -; clone size: -; CDR3 protein: CAWSGTGRSLWSYTF; CDR3 DNA: TGTGCCTGGAGTGGTACCGGGAGATCCCTATGGAGCTACACCTTC
V gene: TRBV2; J gene: TRBJ1-4; D gene: TRBD1; clone size: -; CDR3 protein: CASIGGLGGQGGSEKLFF; CDR3 DNA: TGTGCCAGCATCGGTGGGCTTGGGGGACAGGGGGGTAGTGAAAAACTGTTTTTT
V gene: TRBV11-2; J gene: TRBJ2-1; D gene: -; clone size: -; CDR3 protein: CASSLDRQGNAKNEQFF; CDR3 DNA: TGTGCCAGCAGCTTAGATAGGCAGGGGAACGCTAAGAATGAGCAGTTCTTC
V gene: TRBV2; J gene: TRBJ1-4; D gene: TRBD1; clone size: once; CDR3 protein: CASGSRGTGLEKLFF; CDR3 DNA: TGTGCCAGCGGAAGCCGGGGGACAGGGTTAGAAAAACTGTTTTTT
V gene: TRBV19; J gene: TRBJ2-2; D gene: TRBD1; clone size: once; CDR3 protein: CASSVPGQLYTGELFF; CDR3 DNA: TGTGCCAGTAGTGTACCGGGACAGCTTTACACCGGGGAGCTGTTTTTT
V gene: TRBV24-1; J gene: TRBJ2-3; D gene: TRBD2; clone size: -; CDR3 protein: CATSRGDYSTDTQYF; CDR3 DNA: TGTGCCACCAGTCGGGGGGACTATAGCACAGATACGCAGTATTTT
V gene: TRBV5-6; J gene: TRBJ1-1; D gene: -; clone size: -; CDR3 protein: CASSLRIVREHMNTEAFF; CDR3 DNA: TGTGCCAGCAGCTTGCGTATTGTCAGGGAACACATGAACACTGAAGCTTTCTTT
V gene: TRBV2; J gene: TRBJ2-5; D gene: TRBD2; clone size: -; CDR3 protein: CASSGLAGGGETQYF; CDR3 DNA: TGTGCCAGCAGTGGTCTAGCGGGGGGAGGGGAGACCCAGTACTTC
V gene: TRBV13; J gene: TRBJ2-7; D gene: -; clone size: -; CDR3 protein: CASTAPGGGGKTYEQYF; CDR3 DNA: TGTGCCAGCACCGCGCCAGGGGGTGGAGGGAAAACCTACGAGCAGTACTTC
V gene: TRBV6-5; J gene: TRBJ2-7; D gene: TRBD1; clone size: -; CDR3 protein: CASRERGDRDHEQYF; CDR3 DNA: TGTGCCAGCAGGGAGAGGGGGGACAGGGACCACGAGCAGTACTTC
V gene: TRBV5-4; J gene: TRBJ1-4; D gene: -; clone size: -; CDR3 protein: CASVRQTNEKLFF; CDR3 DNA: TGTGCCAGCGTCCGACAGACTAATGAAAAACTGTTTTTT
V gene: TRBV2; J gene: TRBJ1-1; D gene: TRBD1; clone size: -; CDR3 protein: CASSPDRGRAEAFF; CDR3 DNA: TGTGCCAGCAGCCCGGACAGGGGGCGGGCTGAAGCTTTCTTT